This T cell receptor (beta chain) was identified during a study of shared clonotypes between healthy human individuals (TCRdb year 2020). Background on the whole study: A few men and a couple of women, aged 18 to 49 years, made up the cohort. Between about 0.94 and 8.9 billion PBMCs per donor were obtained by leukapheresis. To estimate repertoire size and how much clonotype sharing occurs between individuals, the study deeply sequenced the blood TCR repertoires of about five healthy adults. To increase sequencing depth and limit assay-specific biases, TCR repertoire library preparation and sequencing were carried out by different laboratories using diverse techniques. For each donor, CD4 naive and CD4 memory were each run on three plates, CD8 naive on two plates, and CD8 memory on one plate. Summary of the overall study and its limitations: Rarefaction of sorted-subset datasets indicated incomplete sequencing despite the large sequencing depth. Compared with non-shared clonotypes, the clonotypes found in all four sorted-subset donors had higher generation probabilities. Sharing across a handful of donors was observed for roughly 5% of naive CD4, 3% to 4% of naive CD8, 2% to 2.5% of memory CD4, and roughly 0.4% of memory CD8 clonotypes. Pairwise subsampling indicated that sequencing depth was expected to affect the degree of clonotype sharing among donors. Because the study included a small number of donors, the genetic and exposure-history diversity represented was limited. Naive subsets generally had larger estimated clonotype richness than memory subsets did. Only blood was sampled, and tissue TCR repertoires likely differ from those in blood.

There are 14 amino acids in the CDR3, from cysteine to phenylalanine inclusive. Left in the record is the CDR3 DNA by itself, 42 bases read in frame from the first base. V lost 5 bases and J lost 4 bases; the stretch between them is 11 bases long. The germline V gene specifies SNHLY as CDR1 and FYNNEI as CDR2. This clone appeared once. Its antigen target is currently unknown. Base qualities are not recorded, but no much larger clone differs from it by a single base. The donors were healthy, HIV-negative adults with no recently reported acute infections or vaccinations. Every donor was a Caucasian adult residing in Nashville, Tennessee, USA. CD4+ T cells were enriched by magnetic negative selection, after which naive cells were positively selected on CD45RA and the negative fraction was taken as the memory subset. Blood was obtained by leukapheresis, after which PBMCs were separated by Ficoll-Histopaque density gradient centrifugation and cryopreserved in liquid nitrogen vapor phase. Analytical flow cytometry was used to check the purity and quantity of each magnetically sorted T cell population. From each sorted fraction, genomic DNA was isolated and quantified by UV absorbance on a Nanodrop 2000c.

Using the deep immunoSEQ assay, TCR CDR3 regions were amplified from genomic DNA by multiplex PCR. For each cell subset, the extracted genomic DNA was distributed evenly across all wells of several immunoSEQ 96-well plates, and each plate served as one replicate. Each replicate PCR for sorted subsets received roughly 0.2 ug genomic DNA, equal to tens of thousands of T cell genomes. Purified libraries were measured with a Qubit 3.0 fluorometer, size-checked on a Bioanalyzer 2100, and measured again with the KAPA Library Quantification kit. Every immunoSEQ 96-well plate was sequenced on a dedicated single-read 150-cycle Illumina NextSeq 550 flow cell. Per the authors' processing: Because the immunoSEQ output held only junctional sequences and lacked quality scores, the filtering could not match the filtering applied to full-length reads. To assign V/J genes and CDR3, sequences were annotated using PyIR, a Python wrapper for IgBLAST v1.9, with IMGT germline references. Reads with weak V/J assignments (E-value above 1e-6), missing CDR3, stop codons, out-of-frame junctions, or ambiguous translated residues were removed. V3J clonotypes were defined as sequences sharing the same inferred V gene, J gene, and CDR3 amino acid sequence. The percentage overlap between two repertoires was calculated by dividing the number of shared unique clonotypes by the size of the smaller repertoire. Repertoire richness was assessed with RTK rarefaction, the Chao1 estimator, and Recon v2.1 estimates of unobserved clonotypes. Generation probabilities were computed with OLGA for all TCRbeta clonotypes obtained by the gDNA method from a handful of donors. TCRdb took this table from immuneACCESS and kept in-frame rearrangements with V and J called. Such tables lack part of the clones; where checked against another copy, unresolved V genes explain under half of the gap, and the rest is unexplained. V and J calls and clone size are those listed in that table; D and trimming were worked out from the DNA. The sample yields about 520,000 clones; approximately 95% were counted once. The ten largest clonotypes hold about 0.059% of the sample.

The sequenced material came from naive CD4+ T cells sorted from blood. The cell subset or site label, as the study defines it: CD45RA+ positively selected. This TCR was sampled from a woman aged 25 to 39 in good health. The V and J segments used are TRBV2 and TRBJ1-4; perhaps TRBD1 is the D gene, with 6 bases matching. The DNA sequence follows: TGTGCCAGCAGTACAGGGACGGATAATGAAAAACTGTTTTTT. This encodes CASSTGTDNEKLFF.